The sequence of this T cell receptor beta chain was determined in a study of T cell clonotyping in hematopoietic cell transplantation (dated by TCRdb to about 2021). With respect to the entire study: A total of some 130 blood samples were collected in the study from roughly 40 consecutive transplant recipients and their related donors. Patients were recruited between September 2015 and 2017 and followed until September 2020 or death. Summary of the overall study and its limitations: Overlap with donor repertoires was found for only a small fraction of recipient repertoires, with over 95% found to appear de novo at the given depth. A decrease in recipient TCR diversity was observed after transplant, and a progressive increase in pathologically expanded clonotypes was seen from day 30 to day 180. Donor and pretransplant recipient Inverse Simpson Index values predicted broader posttransplant TCR repertoire diversity. The sample size was limited, and because cells were not sorted, the contributions of CD4 and CD8 repertoires could not be separated.

As regards this clone: Its cognate antigen has yet to be identified. No base quality values were provided; no much bigger clone lies one nucleotide off.

Sequences LNHDA (CDR1) and SQIVND (CDR2) are obtained from the germline V gene (reference sequence). Including cysteine and phenylalanine, the CDR3 has 14 amino acids. Only CDR3 DNA remains: 42 bases, in frame from the first base. Trimming leaves V shorter by 7 bases and J shorter by 5 bases, with the junction holding 10 bases beyond the gene matches. This specimen's time point label, interpreted: 100 days after allo-HCT. Blood from recipients was drawn about 28 days before transplant and again at days 30, 100 and 180 after transplant. Nuclei Lysis Solution was used to extract genomic DNA from fresh or cryopreserved unfractionated peripheral blood mononuclear cells. The immunoSEQ assay, a bias-controlled multiplex PCR with V- and J-specific primers, was used to amplify TCR beta CDR3 regions from genomic DNA. In a second PCR step, a proprietary barcode and Illumina adapter sequences were attached to the CDR3 amplicons. An Illumina MiSeq instrument was used for sequencing of the CDR3 libraries. From the authors' description of their analysis: immunoSEQ Analyzer 3.0 was used for export and quality control, with R Bioconductor and Immunarch used for downstream analyses. Only productive rearrangements in the normalized downsampled data set went into calculating the repertoire metrics. In the normalized cohort, clonotypes with more than 5 templates were defined as pathologically expanded. The Inverse Simpson Index was used to measure repertoire diversity. The non-normalized data set was used for CMV-specificity analyses so that all clonotypes could be captured. TCRdb took over this immuneACCESS table, retaining in-frame rearrangements with V and J assigned. Such tables are incomplete; in checked studies, under half of the missing clones stem from an unresolved V gene, and the remainder is unexplained. The V and J calls and the clone size are those of that table, but D and trimming were determined from the DNA. Recorded for this sample are roughly 14,000 clones; 86% of them occurred a single time. The top ten clones comprise about 13% of the sample.

The receptor was derived from a male patient aged 45-60 years who had an allogeneic stem cell transplant from an unrelated donor, so T cells may come from the graft donor. Some clones in this sample may be carry-over from other donors' samples. The source was PBMCs, collected 100 days after allogeneic stem cell transplant. This chain is built from TRBV19 and TRBJ1-2; the junction holds 7 bases that match TRBD1. The sequence in DNA is TGTGCCAGTACCTACCCCGGGACAGCTTATGGCTACACCTTC. This codes for CASTYPGTAYGYTF.